Below, one TCR beta chain is given with its context. As yet, its antigen is unknown. This entry belongs to a study of cytomegalovirus exposure and HLA in healthy donors. The overall study: HLA-typed donors were the source of approximately 88 million unique TCRs, which an early data release held.

Use of 60 Vbeta and 13 Jbeta primers characterized the PCR. Method: immunoSEQ multiplex PCR; TCRdb's copy keeps in-frame clones and lacks some. The table lists a few hundred thousand clones, about nine tenths of them singletons, with 1.7% in the top ten. Study outcomes and limitations: After further analysis at a later stage, 16,951 TCR beta sequences were associated with HLA alleles at 0.05 false discovery rate. Several top significant clusters appeared, in a later analysis, to be linked to common viral pathogens. Donors belonging to an Asian-associated ancestry cluster reportedly showed fewer N-insertions in productive TCRs than the roughly 670-donor mean, according to what a later analysis found.

Sequences were obtained from PBMCs. This TCR was sampled from a girl aged 2-10 years in good health and CMV-seronegative.

CDR3 sequence: CASSQGGGLGSGNTIYF. The CDR3 nucleotides read TGTGCCAGCAGCCAAGGGGGCGGCTTGGGGTCTGGAAACACCATATATTTT. The chain links TRBV4-2 to TRBJ1-3, with a possible D match to TRBD1 (5 bases). The CDR3 contains 17 residues. CDR1 and CDR2 from the germline V gene are LGHNA and YNFKEQ. V dropped 1 base and J dropped 1 base, with 14 bases sitting between them.